These T cell receptor beta chains were read from a single sample in a study of radiation and T cells in renal cell carcinoma. TCRdb's copy holds only in-frame clones and misses some; the assay was immunoSEQ multiplex PCR. The sample consists of 130,000 to 150,000 clones, 75% to 90% of them appearing once. The sequences come from blood, collected from a patient whose treatment included radiotherapy and nephrectomy. The receptors come from a woman between 50 and 59 years old with renal cell carcinoma. Both conserved end residues are part of each CDR3. Each record gives: CDR3 protein, CDR3 DNA, clone size, J gene, V gene, D gene. A D gene is named only where the DNA matches it firmly. The size of a clone is reported for some rows only, either as once, few or many, or as a class for expanded clones.

CASSQEVQGAREQYF	TGTGCCAGCAGCCAAGAGGTCCAGGGGGCGCGGGAGCAGTACTTC	NA	TRBJ2-7	TRBV14	TRBD1
CASSLYGGDTQYF	TGTGCCAGCAGCCTCTACGGGGGGGATACGCAGTATTTT	NA	TRBJ2-3	TRBV7-2	TRBD2
CASGDTGLNTEAFF	TGTGCCAGTGGGGACACAGGATTGAACACTGAAGCTTTCTTT	NA	TRBJ1-1	TRBV19	NA
CASSNGQGSYNEQFF	TGTGCCAGCAGCAACGGACAGGGTTCCTACAATGAGCAGTTCTTC	NA	TRBJ2-1	TRBV7-2	TRBD1
CASSPAGRAIQETQYF	TGTGCCAGCTCACCGGCCGGCAGGGCCATTCAAGAGACCCAGTACTTC	NA	TRBJ2-5	TRBV18	NA
CASSLDAGGPYEQYF	TGTGCCAGCAGCTTAGACGCGGGAGGGCCCTACGAGCAGTACTTC	NA	TRBJ2-7	TRBV7-8	TRBD2
CASSDFTGTGRLQPQHF	TGCGCCAGCAGCGACTTTACCGGGACAGGGAGATTGCAGCCCCAGCATTTT	NA	TRBJ1-5	TRBV5-1	TRBD1
CASRGGGTANTGELFF	TGTGCCAGCAGGGGGGGAGGGACAGCGAACACCGGGGAGCTGTTTTTT	NA	TRBJ2-2	TRBV2	NA
CASSPPLGYTF	TGTGCCAGTAGTCCTCCCCTTGGCTACACCTTC	few	TRBJ1-2	TRBV19	NA
CASSSSWGADGYTF	TGTGCCAGCAGTTCCTCTTGGGGGGCAGATGGCTACACCTTC	NA	TRBJ1-2	TRBV6-5	NA
CSVDSRGNYGYTF	TGCAGCGTTGATAGTAGGGGGAACTATGGCTACACCTTC	NA	TRBJ1-2	TRBV29-1	NA
CASSEGRTSGQGETQYF	TGTGCCAGCAGCGAAGGGCGGACTAGCGGACAAGGGGAGACCCAGTACTTC	NA	TRBJ2-5	TRBV7-2	TRBD2
CASSPLEGGRFSEQFF	TGCGCCAGCAGCCCCCTCGAGGGGGGGAGGTTTAGTGAGCAGTTCTTC	NA	TRBJ2-1	TRBV4-1	NA